These 21 T cell receptor beta chains originate from one sample sequenced in a study of T cell responses to AZD1222 COVID-19 vaccine. Generated by immunoSEQ multiplex PCR, the TCRdb table keeps only in-frame clones and is missing some. The sample shows under 200,000 clones, more than 80% of them seen only once. Sequencing used peripheral blood, obtained on day 0 of AZD1222 vaccination. Receptors were obtained from an adult in good health.

The chain's CDR3 is CASSLYWTDNQPQHF. The CDR3 region has the DNA TGTGCCAGCAGTTTATACTGGACTGACAATCAGCCCCAGCATTTT. The chain is built from TRBV27 and TRBJ1-5, with D unclear. The V end was cut by 1 base, the J end by 3 bases, with 10 bases between. This CDR3 is built from 15 residues. Germline CDR1 reads MNHEY; CDR2 reads SMNVEV (reference sequence).

The V gene is TRBV5-4, the J gene TRBJ2-2, with 8 bases fitting TRBD2. Germline loops: CDR1 SGHNT, CDR2 YYREEE (reference sequence). The CDR3 runs to 16 residues. V gave up 4 bases and J gave up 0 bases; unmatched junction bases: 5. CDR3 sequence: CASSRGGRTNTGELFF. The CDR3 nucleotides read TGTGCCAGCAGCCGGGGGGGGCGAACGAACACCGGGGAGCTGTTTTTT.

Worth noting for this clone: The limits of the CDR3 on the DNA are not certain, so only TCRdb's listed CDR3 is given. The V call is TRBV7-2, the J call TRBJ1-2; the D call of TRBD1 is as the table states it, not checked on the DNA. CDR1 is SGHTA, CDR2 FQGNSA, per germline. A total of 12 residues make up the CDR3, ends included. CDR3 protein: CASSLVGQGITF.

The rearrangement joins TRBV15 to TRBJ2-2; 11 nucleotides agree with TRBD2. The ends lost 4 bases at V and 3 bases at J; junction bases unmatched: 1. The CDR3 loop spans 15 amino acids. Germline CDR1 and CDR2: LNHNV and YYDKDF (reference sequence). The CDR3 DNA is TGTGCCACCAGCACGGGACTAGCGGACACCGGGGAGCTGTTTTTT. Amino acids: CATSTGLADTGELFF.

This clone was seen a single time. The rearrangement links TRBV3-1 (or the pseudogene TRBV3-2) to TRBJ2-3; 10 bases are a match to TRBD2. CDR3 length equals 14 residues. With 2 bases clipped from V and 6 bases from J, the junction kept 2 bases outside the gene matches. Looked up from germline, CDR1 is LGHDT and CDR2 is YNNKEL (reference sequence). The CDR3 bases are TGTGCCAGCAGCCAAAGCGGGGGGGATGATACGCAGTATTTT. Protein: CASSQSGGDDTQYF.

Only one count was recorded for this clone. The chain recombines TRBV6-5 with TRBJ1-6, with TRBD1 matching over 7 bases. The CDR3 runs to 14 residues. Germline V gives CDR1 MNHEY, CDR2 SVGAGI. V was clipped by 7 bases and J by 8 bases; unmatched bases: 8. The CDR3 coding sequence is TGTGCCAGCACCTACAGGGGACAACATTCACCCCTCCACTTT. It translates to CASTYRGQHSPLHF.

The rearrangement joins TRBV12-2 to TRBJ1-5; TRBD1 was called by the table and not checked on the DNA. TRBV12-2 represents a pseudogene. The CDR3 is 17 amino acids. CDR3 residues: CASRSRWTGNSNQPQHF. CDR3 sequence (DNA): TGTGCAAGTCGCTCCCGCTGGACAGGGAATAGCAATCAGCCCCAGCATTTT.

The chain is built from TRBV6-5 and TRBJ1-3; D ambiguous. Germline V CDR1 and CDR2: MNHEY, SVGAGI. V gave up 0 bases and J gave up 0 bases, with 6 bases separating them. The CDR3 runs to 15 residues. Here the CDR3 reads CASSYSPSSGNTIYF. The CDR3 DNA reads TGTGCCAGCAGTTACTCTCCTAGCTCTGGAAACACCATATATTTT.

The chain is built from TRBV6-5 and TRBJ1-1; tentative D call: TRBD1 (5 bases). CDR1 is MNHEY and CDR2 is SVGAGI in the germline V gene. With 2 bases removed from V and 4 bases from J, the gap between germline ends came to 11 bases. The CDR3 is 14 amino acids. In DNA, the CDR3 is TGTGCCAGCAGTTACCTCGGGGCTGGCACTGAAGCTTTCTTT. Translation: CASSYLGAGTEAFF.

This chain links TRBV7-9 with TRBJ2-1; D might be TRBD2 (7 bases). Germline V lookup: CDR1 SEHNR, CDR2 FQNEAQ (reference sequence). Trimming stripped 1 base from V and 4 bases from J, with 23 bases between. The CDR3 sequence is 19 residues long. The CDR3 is CASSLGLRGGIKDYNEQFF. The DNA of the CDR3 is TGTGCCAGCAGCTTAGGTTTGAGGGGGGGAATTAAGGATTACAATGAGCAGTTCTTC.

The chain has TRBV2 and TRBJ1-6; D is perhaps TRBD1 (5 bases). CDR3 length: 16 amino acids. CDR1 is SNHLY, CDR2 FYNNEI, per germline. V was cut by 4 bases and J by 7 bases, with 17 bases left in between. CDR3 DNA sequence: TGTGCCAGCAGTGCGACGGGGGACGTAGGGAATTCACCCCTCCACTTT. It codes for CASSATGDVGNSPLHF. The full variable domain, its missing parts supplied by reference TRBV2 and TRBJ1-6, is EPEVTQTPSHQVTQMGQEVILRCVPISNHLYFYWYRQILGQKVEFLVSFYNNEISEKSEIFDDQFSVERPDGSNFTLKIRSTKLEDSAMYFCASSATGDVGNSPLHFGNGTRLTVT.

The chain employs TRBV19 and TRBJ1-1; weak D call: TRBD1 (6 bases). Trimming took off 3 bases at V and 5 bases at J, with 16 bases between the two ends. The CDR3 is 15 amino acids. The germline CDR1 and CDR2 sequences are LNHDA and SQIVND (reference sequence). The CDR3 sequence is CASSISGGLSTEAFF. CDR3 bases: TGTGCCAGTAGTATTTCGGGGGGGCTAAGTACTGAAGCTTTCTTT. Looking up the rest from reference TRBV19 and TRBJ1-1 gives the full variable domain: DGGITQSPKYLFRKEGQNVTLSCEQNLNHDAMYWYRQDPGQGLRLIYYSQIVNDFQKGDIAEGYSVSREKKESFPLTVTSAQKNPTAFYLCASSISGGLSTEAFFGQGTRLTVV.

This chain connects TRBV6-5 to TRBJ1-5, with TRBD1 matching over 7 bases. V was clipped by 7 bases and J by 4 bases; unmatched bases: 10. The CDR3 length is 15 residues. CDR1 is MNHEY, CDR2 SVGAGI, per germline. CDR3 in DNA: TGTGCCAGCACCCACGCGGGACAGACAAATCAGCCCCAGCATTTT. It encodes CASTHAGQTNQPQHF.

This chain joins TRBV6-6 and TRBJ1-2; D is unresolved. Germline V gene sequence: CDR1 MNHNY, CDR2 SVGAGI (reference sequence). CDR3 size: 14 residues. The ends were cut back, 2 bases at V and 3 bases at J, with 10 bases in the middle. Here the CDR3 DNA reads TGTGCCAGCAGTTACGTGTCTGAGGACTATGGCTACACCTTC. Encoded protein: CASSYVSEDYGYTF.

V is TRBV3-1 (or the pseudogene TRBV3-2) and J is TRBJ2-1, with TRBD1 matching 10 bases. V gave up 3 bases and J gave up 5 bases; unmatched junction bases: 4. Per germline, CDR1 LGHDT and CDR2 YNNKEL (reference sequence). CDR3 size: 15 residues. CDR3 sequence: CASSHGTGVHNEQFF. CDR3 sequence (DNA): TGTGCCAGCAGCCACGGGACAGGGGTCCACAATGAGCAGTTCTTC.

The rearrangement joins TRBV18 to TRBJ1-2; TRBD1 matches 9 bases. Germline CDR1 KGHSH, CDR2 LQKENI. This CDR3 spans 15 amino acids. J lost 8 bases, V lost 10 bases, and 17 bases had no gene match. The CDR3 region is CATRIRDRESNGYTF. The CDR3 DNA follows: TGTGCCACCCGAATTAGGGACAGGGAGTCCAACGGCTACACCTTC.

The chain is built from TRBV9 and TRBJ1-1; 10 bases agree with TRBD1. CDR1 SGDLS and CDR2 YYNGEE come from the germline V gene. The V gene end was trimmed by 0 bases and the J gene end by 10 bases; junction bases not matched to a gene: 3. The CDR3 is 13 residues long. CDR3 in DNA: TGTGCCAGCAGCGTAGGACAGGGGGCTTCAGCTTTCTTT. Encoded protein: CASSVGQGASAFF.

This clone has a single count. The chain employs TRBV5-1 and TRBJ1-4, with 7 bases fitting TRBD1. Germline CDR1 reads SGHRS; CDR2 reads YFSETQ. Germline trimming cut 4 bases from V and 4 bases from J; bases unmatched to any gene: 4. This CDR3 spans 14 amino acids. This CDR3 reads CASSPGQYNEKLFF. The CDR3 nucleotides are TGCGCCAGCAGCCCGGGACAGTATAATGAAAAACTGTTTTTT.

This rearrangement joins TRBV28 to TRBJ2-3; 9 positions match TRBD1. The CDR3 is made up of 16 amino acids. The junction had 8 bases not matched to a gene; V was cut back by 5 bases and J by 2 bases. Looked up from germline, CDR1 is MDHEN and CDR2 is SYDVKM. The CDR3 is CASSPGGTGNTDTQYF. The CDR3 coding sequence is TGTGCCAGCAGTCCTGGGGGGACAGGGAACACAGATACGCAGTATTTT.

The V and J genes are TRBV7-6 and TRBJ2-2; no reliable D call. Germline CDR1 and CDR2: SGHVS and FNYEAQ. This CDR3 comprises 16 residues. Trimming cost V 4 bases and J 4 bases, with 16 bases left between them. The CDR3 region is CASSSPLPPGTGELFF. The CDR3 DNA follows: TGTGCCAGCAGCTCCCCACTCCCGCCGGGCACCGGGGAGCTGTTTTTT.

This chain connects TRBV10-1 to TRBJ2-1; 10 positions agree with TRBD1. The germline CDR1 and CDR2 sequences are WNHNN and SYGVQD (reference sequence). The CDR3 is made up of 16 amino acids. Trimming took 2 bases from V and 6 from J; bases not matched to a gene: 7. In DNA form, the CDR3 reads TGCGCCAGCAGTGAGATGAGGACAGGGGGTTTCAATGAGCAGTTCTTC. It yields the protein CASSEMRTGGFNEQFF.